Listed below are T cell receptor beta chains from one sample, sequenced in a study of blood T cell repertoires in COVID-19. Generated by immunoSEQ multiplex PCR, the TCRdb table keeps only in-frame clones and is missing some. This sample has approximately 290,000 clones; about 85% occur once, and the top ten carry approximately 0.94%. Sequenced sample: peripheral blood. The receptors come from a human donor with COVID-19, enrolled during active disease. The donor label of this sample is uncertain. Each CDR3 is given with its conserved first and last residue. Each record gives: clone size, V gene, J gene, D gene, CDR3 protein, CDR3 DNA. D genes are given only for firm matches. Some rows have no size entry. The others give once, few or many, or a class for an expanded clone.

abundance: NA; v_gene: TRBV5-4; j_gene: TRBJ1-2; d_gene: NA; CDR3aa: CASSLRGVDGYTF; CDR3nt: TGTGCCAGCAGCCTCAGGGGTGTCGATGGCTACACCTTC
abundance: few; v_gene: TRBV28; j_gene: TRBJ2-7; d_gene: TRBD1; CDR3aa: CASSLWGTGGPGEQYF; CDR3nt: TGTGCCAGCAGTTTATGGGGGACAGGGGGCCCCGGGGAGCAGTACTTC
abundance: NA; v_gene: TRBV7-9; j_gene: TRBJ2-1; d_gene: NA; CDR3aa: CASSPERESFYNEQFF; CDR3nt: TGTGCCAGCAGCCCAGAGAGGGAAAGCTTCTACAATGAGCAGTTCTTC
abundance: NA; v_gene: TRBV19; j_gene: TRBJ1-1; d_gene: TRBD1; CDR3aa: CASTRTGNTEAFF; CDR3nt: TGTGCCAGTACTAGGACAGGGAACACTGAAGCTTTCTTT
abundance: NA; v_gene: TRBV5-1; j_gene: TRBJ2-4; d_gene: TRBD2; CDR3aa: CASSLLPSGTNNQRNIQYF; CDR3nt: TGCGCCAGCAGCTTGCTGCCTAGCGGGACCAATAACCAAAGAAACATTCAGTACTTC
abundance: NA; v_gene: TRBV20-1; j_gene: TRBJ1-5; d_gene: NA; CDR3aa: CSASYIQINQPQHF; CDR3nt: TGCAGTGCTAGTTATATACAGATTAATCAGCCCCAGCATTTT
abundance: few; v_gene: TRBV10-3; j_gene: TRBJ1-2; d_gene: NA; CDR3aa: CAISESQGQGYTF; CDR3nt: TGTGCCATCAGTGAGTCGCAGGGCCAAGGCTACACCTTC
abundance: NA; v_gene: TRBV10-3; j_gene: TRBJ2-5; d_gene: TRBD2; CDR3aa: CAISESAGAPETQYF; CDR3nt: TGTGCCATCAGTGAGTCGGCGGGAGCGCCAGAGACCCAGTACTTC
abundance: NA; v_gene: TRBV5-1; j_gene: TRBJ1-1; d_gene: NA; CDR3aa: CASSLPQDGAASEAFF; CDR3nt: TGCGCCAGCAGCTTACCCCAGGATGGGGCCGCATCTGAGGCTTTCTTT
abundance: few; v_gene: TRBV7-9; j_gene: TRBJ1-2; d_gene: NA; CDR3aa: CASSAGDYGYTF; CDR3nt: TGTGCCAGCAGCGCAGGGGACTATGGCTACACCTTC
abundance: NA; v_gene: TRBV3-1/TRBV3-2; j_gene: TRBJ1-6; d_gene: NA; CDR3aa: CASSQPKTGAGQSPLHF; CDR3nt: TGTGCCAGCAGCCAACCGAAGACAGGTGCCGGCCAATCACCCCTCCACTTT
abundance: NA; v_gene: TRBV11-2; j_gene: TRBJ2-7; d_gene: NA; CDR3aa: CASTPLRVSYEQYF; CDR3nt: TGTGCCAGCACCCCTCTTCGGGTTTCCTACGAGCAGTACTTC
abundance: NA; v_gene: TRBV9; j_gene: TRBJ1-2; d_gene: NA; CDR3aa: CASSVRGSDGYTF; CDR3nt: TGTGCCAGCAGCGTAAGGGGGTCGGATGGCTACACCTTC
abundance: NA; v_gene: TRBV7-3; j_gene: TRBJ2-1; d_gene: TRBD1; CDR3aa: CASSSRDRVDEQFF; CDR3nt: TGTGCCAGCAGCTCCCGGGACAGGGTAGATGAGCAGTTCTTC
abundance: NA; v_gene: TRBV4-3; j_gene: TRBJ1-5; d_gene: NA; CDR3aa: CASSQGLGGNQPQHF; CDR3nt: TGCGCCAGCAGCCAAGGTTTAGGAGGGAATCAGCCCCAGCATTTT
abundance: few; v_gene: TRBV14; j_gene: TRBJ1-4; d_gene: TRBD1; CDR3aa: CASNQPGQGNEKLFF; CDR3nt: TGTGCCAGCAACCAACCCGGACAGGGTAATGAAAAACTGTTTTTT
abundance: NA; v_gene: TRBV15; j_gene: TRBJ2-7; d_gene: TRBD1; CDR3aa: CATSRFGQGQGEQYF; CDR3nt: TGTGCCACCAGCAGGTTCGGACAGGGACAAGGTGAGCAGTACTTC
abundance: NA; v_gene: TRBV13; j_gene: TRBJ1-1; d_gene: NA; CDR3aa: CASSLDRGSGGNTEAFF; CDR3nt: TGTGCCAGCAGCTTAGACCGGGGATCGGGGGGGAACACTGAAGCTTTCTTT
abundance: NA; v_gene: TRBV2; j_gene: TRBJ2-2; d_gene: NA; CDR3aa: CASRDDWQGEELFF; CDR3nt: TGTGCCAGCAGAGACGATTGGCAGGGCGAAGAGCTGTTTTTT
abundance: NA; v_gene: TRBV6-1; j_gene: TRBJ1-3; d_gene: TRBD1; CDR3aa: CASSELFIGTVGNTIYF; CDR3nt: TGTGCCAGCAGTGAGTTGTTTATCGGGACAGTAGGGAACACCATATATTTT
abundance: NA; v_gene: TRBV18; j_gene: TRBJ2-2; d_gene: NA; CDR3aa: CASSPQGTQNTGELFF; CDR3nt: TGTGCCAGCTCACCCCAGGGGACACAGAACACCGGGGAGCTGTTTTTT
abundance: NA; v_gene: TRBV6-5; j_gene: TRBJ1-1; d_gene: NA; CDR3aa: CASRPVGRGTEAFF; CDR3nt: TGTGCCAGCCGCCCCGTGGGGAGAGGGACTGAAGCTTTCTTT
abundance: NA; v_gene: TRBV6-5; j_gene: TRBJ2-1; d_gene: TRBD1; CDR3aa: CASSYDRVGLEQFF; CDR3nt: TGTGCCAGCAGTTACGACAGGGTGGGTCTTGAGCAGTTCTTC
abundance: NA; v_gene: TRBV19; j_gene: TRBJ1-1; d_gene: TRBD1; CDR3aa: CASIRQGSNTEAFF; CDR3nt: TGTGCCAGTATTCGACAGGGCTCGAACACTGAAGCTTTCTTT
abundance: NA; v_gene: TRBV4-1; j_gene: TRBJ1-1; d_gene: NA; CDR3aa: CASSGPLRGTEAFF; CDR3nt: TGCGCCAGCAGCGGGCCCCTTCGGGGGACTGAAGCTTTCTTT
abundance: NA; v_gene: TRBV7-9; j_gene: TRBJ2-5; d_gene: TRBD1; CDR3aa: CASSTGQSPTETQYF; CDR3nt: TGTGCCAGCAGCACGGGACAGTCGCCCACAGAGACCCAGTACTTC